This T cell receptor (beta chain) derives from a study of blood T cell repertoires in COVID-19. Study background: Collection of acute and convalescent COVID-19 samples took place in the United States, Italy and Spain. PBMCs, B-cell-depleted T cells, or T cells provided the cDNA or gDNA that made up the material.

Original handling: For nucleated cells, counts were estimated from reference gene primer amplification. Clones were sequenced by immunoSEQ multiplex PCR, and TCRdb holds only the in-frame ones, with some missing. V and J calls and clone size follow that table, whereas D and trimming were derived from the DNA. Here the sample spans under 35,000 clones, 80% being singletons. The CDR3 sequence is 13 residues long. Trimming pared 5 bases from V and 8 bases from J, leaving 15 bases between. Germline lookup yields CDR1 SGHVS and CDR2 FQNEAQ. This sequence originates from an elderly man with acute or convalescent COVID-19. V usage is TRBV7-8 and J usage is TRBJ1-2, with D possibly matching TRBD1 (5 bases). Sequenced: peripheral blood. CDR3 bases: TGTGCCAGCAGCAACCCCGCGGGGGACGGCTACACCTTC. This translates into CASSNPAGDGYTF.